This is a list of T cell receptor beta chains from one sample in a study of blood T cell repertoires in COVID-19. Clones were sequenced by immunoSEQ multiplex PCR, and TCRdb holds only the in-frame ones, with some missing. The sample has about 270,000 clones; around 90% are singletons. Material: PBMCs or T cells enriched from blood (not recorded which). Every receptor here comes from a woman aged 25 to 45 who had recovered from COVID-19. Both conserved end residues are part of each CDR3. Fields, in order: J gene, D gene, clone size, V gene, CDR3 protein, CDR3 DNA. A D gene is named only where the DNA matches it firmly. Clone sizes are given selectively: once, few, many, or a class where the clone is expanded.

J: TRBJ2-7
D: NA
size: few
V: TRBV5-3
CDR3: CARSCPSGTGKQLPSYEQYF
DNA: TGTGCCAGAAGCTGTCCATCCGGGACTGGGAAACAGTTGCCCTCCTACGAGCAGTACTTC

J: TRBJ2-7
D: NA
size: once
V: TRBV5-1
CDR3: CASRKGGSSDYEQYF
DNA: TGCGCCAGCAGGAAGGGGGGGTCCTCCGACTACGAGCAGTACTTC

J: TRBJ2-1
D: TRBD2
size: NA
V: TRBV2
CDR3: CASRPLAGAKQDEQFF
DNA: TGTGCCAGCAGACCTCTAGCGGGAGCCAAACAGGATGAGCAGTTCTTC

J: TRBJ2-1
D: NA
size: NA
V: TRBV7-6
CDR3: CASSGDTARAGNEQFF
DNA: TGTGCCAGCAGCGGAGATACGGCACGGGCGGGGAATGAGCAGTTCTTC

J: TRBJ1-6
D: TRBD1
size: once
V: TRBV10-3
CDR3: CAISRGQGNSPLHF
DNA: TGTGCCATCAGTCGGGGACAGGGAAATTCACCCCTCCACTTT

J: TRBJ1-1
D: NA
size: NA
V: TRBV5-1
CDR3: CASTLGGGVNTEAFF
DNA: TGCGCCAGCACCCTGGGGGGTGGGGTGAACACTGAAGCTTTCTTT

J: TRBJ2-3
D: TRBD2
size: NA
V: TRBV2
CDR3: CATHSGSSTDTQYF
DNA: TGTGCCACCCATAGCGGGTCCAGCACAGATACGCAGTATTTT

J: TRBJ2-7
D: NA
size: NA
V: TRBV19
CDR3: CASTPGTSRSYEQYF
DNA: TGTGCCAGTACTCCCGGGACTTCAAGATCCTACGAGCAGTACTTC

J: TRBJ2-7
D: TRBD2
size: few
V: TRBV7-7
CDR3: CASSLGTKSSYEQYF
DNA: TGTGCTAGCAGCTTAGGGACTAAAAGCTCCTACGAGCAGTACTTC

J: TRBJ1-4
D: NA
size: NA
V: TRBV5-4
CDR3: CASSLPQGQYEKLFF
DNA: TGTGCCAGCAGCTTGCCGCAGGGGCAGTATGAAAAACTGTTTTTT

J: TRBJ1-5
D: NA
size: NA
V: TRBV15
CDR3: CATSRRTGYSNQPQHF
DNA: TGTGCCACCAGCAGAAGAACAGGTTATAGCAATCAGCCCCAGCATTTT

J: TRBJ1-5
D: TRBD1
size: NA
V: TRBV6-5
CDR3: CASTFGTGKNQPQHF
DNA: TGTGCCAGCACATTCGGGACAGGTAAAAATCAGCCCCAGCATTTT

J: TRBJ2-1
D: TRBD1
size: NA
V: TRBV6-5
CDR3: CASGQGAWNEQFF
DNA: TGTGCCAGCGGTCAGGGGGCATGGAATGAGCAGTTCTTC

J: TRBJ1-1
D: NA
size: NA
V: TRBV5-1
CDR3: CASSLVGAQNTEAFF
DNA: TGCGCCAGCAGCTTAGTAGGGGCCCAGAACACTGAAGCTTTCTTT

J: TRBJ1-2
D: NA
size: once
V: TRBV18
CDR3: CASSPQGHDYGYTF
DNA: TGTGCCAGCTCACCACAGGGGCACGACTATGGCTACACCTTC

J: TRBJ2-7
D: NA
size: NA
V: TRBV9
CDR3: CASSVEGASSYEQYF
DNA: TGTGCCAGCAGCGTAGAAGGGGCAAGCTCCTACGAGCAGTACTTC

J: TRBJ1-2
D: TRBD1
size: once
V: TRBV28
CDR3: CASSTQGAGGYTF
DNA: TGTGCCAGCAGCACACAGGGGGCGGGTGGCTACACCTTC

J: TRBJ1-2
D: NA
size: NA
V: TRBV6-5
CDR3: CASSPGGYGYTF
DNA: TGTGCCAGCAGCCCCGGAGGCTATGGCTACACCTTC

J: TRBJ2-7
D: NA
size: NA
V: TRBV15
CDR3: CATSRHETGLRSYEQYF
DNA: TGTGCCACCAGCAGGCATGAAACAGGGTTGAGGTCCTACGAGCAGTACTTC

J: TRBJ2-7
D: TRBD2
size: NA
V: TRBV5-4
CDR3: CASSSVSGEGEQYF
DNA: TGTGCCAGCAGCTCCGTTAGCGGGGAAGGCGAGCAGTACTTC

J: TRBJ1-5
D: TRBD1
size: NA
V: TRBV28
CDR3: CASSKGQGVDSNQPQHF
DNA: TGTGCCAGCAGCAAGGGACAGGGGGTCGATAGCAATCAGCCCCAGCATTTT

J: TRBJ1-1
D: NA
size: NA
V: TRBV30
CDR3: CAWSIDTEAFF
DNA: TGTGCCTGGAGCATAGACACTGAAGCTTTCTTT

J: TRBJ1-2
D: NA
size: NA
V: TRBV5-8
CDR3: CASSFSIAPPYTF
DNA: TGTGCCAGCAGCTTTTCGATTGCGCCACCCTACACCTTC

J: TRBJ1-5
D: TRBD1
size: few
V: TRBV19
CDR3: CASSITRTGAYSNQPQHF
DNA: TGTGCCAGTAGTATTACGAGGACAGGAGCTTATAGCAATCAGCCCCAGCATTTT

J: TRBJ1-1
D: NA
size: once
V: TRBV20-1
CDR3: CSARGRTEAFF
DNA: TGCAGTGCTAGGGGGCGAACTGAAGCTTTCTTT

J: TRBJ2-7
D: TRBD1
size: NA
V: TRBV4-1
CDR3: CASSPTGFEQYF
DNA: TGCGCCAGCAGTCCGACAGGGTTCGAGCAGTACTTC

J: TRBJ1-6
D: NA
size: NA
V: TRBV19
CDR3: CASSMHRPSSYNSPLHF
DNA: TGTGCCAGTAGTATGCACAGGCCCAGCTCCTATAATTCACCCCTCCACTTT

J: TRBJ1-2
D: TRBD1
size: NA
V: TRBV6-5
CDR3: CASRYRGRDYGYTF
DNA: TGTGCCAGCAGATACAGGGGGCGGGACTATGGCTACACCTTC

J: TRBJ2-3
D: NA
size: NA
V: TRBV7-9
CDR3: CASSLIRDTDTQYF
DNA: TGTGCCAGCAGCTTAATCCGGGACACAGATACGCAGTATTTT

J: TRBJ2-7
D: TRBD1
size: NA
V: TRBV13
CDR3: CASSSAQGADTYEQYF
DNA: TGTGCCAGCAGCTCCGCTCAGGGGGCGGATACCTACGAGCAGTACTTC

J: TRBJ2-5
D: NA
size: NA
V: TRBV30
CDR3: CARLGSEETQYF
DNA: TGTGCCCGACTAGGCAGCGAGGAGACCCAGTACTTC

J: TRBJ1-1
D: NA
size: once
V: TRBV7-9
CDR3: CASSLVGGSTEAFF
DNA: TGTGCCAGCAGCTTAGTGGGGGGGTCCACTGAAGCTTTCTTT

J: TRBJ1-1
D: NA
size: NA
V: TRBV19
CDR3: CASSQPRQISTEAFF
DNA: TGTGCCAGTAGTCAACCTAGACAGATTTCCACTGAAGCTTTCTTT

J: TRBJ2-1
D: NA
size: NA
V: TRBV4-1
CDR3: CASSQGPLAFEQFF
DNA: TGCGCCAGCAGCCAAGGCCCACTAGCATTTGAGCAGTTCTTC

J: TRBJ2-5
D: NA
size: NA
V: TRBV6-5
CDR3: CASSTSAGIETQYF
DNA: NA

J: TRBJ1-4
D: NA
size: NA
V: TRBV5-6
CDR3: CASSSMVATNEKLFF
DNA: TGTGCCAGCAGCTCTATGGTTGCAACTAATGAAAAACTGTTTTTT

J: TRBJ2-5
D: NA
size: NA
V: TRBV29-1
CDR3: CSVEGGQETQYF
DNA: TGCAGCGTTGAGGGGGGCCAAGAGACCCAGTACTTC

J: TRBJ2-7
D: TRBD2
size: NA
V: TRBV5-1
CDR3: CASSLARLSGSQYEQYF
DNA: TGCGCCAGCAGCTTGGCCAGACTTAGCGGGAGTCAGTACGAGCAGTACTTC

J: TRBJ1-1
D: NA
size: NA
V: TRBV19
CDR3: CASRDDRGSNTEAFF
DNA: TGTGCCAGTAGGGATGACAGAGGCTCTAATACTGAAGCTTTCTTT

J: TRBJ2-3
D: NA
size: NA
V: TRBV24-1
CDR3: CATSSGGVADTQYF
DNA: TGTGCCACCAGCTCTGGAGGAGTCGCAGATACGCAGTATTTT

J: TRBJ2-6
D: TRBD1
size: NA
V: TRBV28
CDR3: CASSLFWGRTGGRNVSGANVLTF
DNA: TGTGCCAGCAGTTTATTCTGGGGACGGACAGGGGGCCGGAACGTCTCTGGGGCCAACGTCCTGACTTTC

J: TRBJ2-6
D: TRBD1
size: NA
V: TRBV18
CDR3: CASSPMTGGIRANVLTF
DNA: TGTGCCAGCTCCCCCATGACAGGGGGGATACGGGCCAACGTCCTGACTTTC

J: TRBJ1-1
D: NA
size: NA
V: TRBV6-6
CDR3: CASSTSSHTEAFF
DNA: TGTGCCAGCAGTACGAGTAGTCACACTGAAGCTTTCTTT

J: TRBJ1-6
D: TRBD1
size: once
V: TRBV18
CDR3: CASSLSTGEDSPLHF
DNA: TGTGCCAGCTCACTTTCGACAGGGGAGGATTCACCCCTCCACTTT

J: TRBJ2-7
D: NA
size: once
V: TRBV28
CDR3: CASSLMTRTYEQYF
DNA: TGTGCCAGCAGCTTGATGACTAGAACCTACGAGCAGTACTTC

J: TRBJ1-5
D: NA
size: NA
V: TRBV12-3/TRBV12-4
CDR3: CASSPQPQGTQHF
DNA: TGTGCCAGCAGTCCCCAGCCCCAGGGAACCCAGCATTTT